This entry features one TCR beta chain sequence. Its antigen remains unidentified. The identical CDR3 is also encoded by other nucleotide sequences in the sample. CD8 cells classed as naive were CD45RO-negative and positively selected for CCR7, excluding terminally differentiated effector memory CD45RA+ cells. The data were obtained in a study of shared clonotypes between healthy human individuals. Whole-study context: Those who served as donors were a couple of women and a few men between the ages of 18 and 49.

This CDR3 contains 13 residues. CDR1 MNHEY and CDR2 SMNVEV come from the germline V gene (reference sequence). The V end was cut by 0 bases, the J end by 2 bases, with 4 bases between. The repertoire was sequenced with immunoSEQ multiplex PCR; TCRdb's copy has only in-frame clones and lacks some. Of around 600,000 clones listed, roughly 96% are singletons. Notes on the study in general: The generation probabilities recorded for non-shared clonotypes fell below those of clonotypes shared by all four donors. Relative to memory subsets, naive subsets generally showed larger estimated richness. Among donors, sharing of clonotypes was expected to be affected by sequencing depth.

This sequence was found in a woman in her 30s in good health. The chain employs TRBV27 and TRBJ1-1; D call uncertain. Sequences were obtained from naive CD8+ T cells sorted from blood. This CDR3 is CASSLSVNTEAFF. The CDR3 nucleotides read TGTGCCAGCAGTTTATCCGTTAACACTGAAGCTTTCTTT.